This T cell receptor beta chain is from a study of T cells expressing NK-cell markers. Across the whole study: Sorted CD3+CD56-NKG2C+, CD3+CD56+NKG2C- and CD3+CD56+NKG2C+ T cells were the source of the TCR beta repertoires.

Germline-derived CDR1 and CDR2 are SGHTA and FQGNSA. CDR3 length equals 14 residues. TCRdb reprocessed the 5' RACE reads, with one entry per CDR3 protein and no DNA. The sample has about 550,000 distinct CDR3 sequences. The sample comprised blood T cells: a sorted CD56 or NKG2C T cell subset, CD4+ or CD8+ T cells, or bulk PBMC T cells (not recorded which). The chain uses TRBV7-2 and TRBJ2-2. The origin of this receptor is a man aged 18 to 30 in good health. The CDR3 sequence is CASSLVISTGELFF.